This T cell receptor beta chain is drawn from a study of blood T cell repertoires in COVID-19. The CDR3 length is 15 residues. Germline CDR1 is MNHEY and CDR2 is SVGAGI. V was clipped by 10 bases and J by 3 bases; unmatched bases: 10. In the authors' workflow: Estimated nucleated cell counts came from reference gene primer amplification. Data came from immunoSEQ multiplex PCR; TCRdb stores just in-frame clones and leaves some out. That table is the source of V, J and clone size, and D and trimming were worked out from the DNA. The data show hundreds of thousands of clones, 82% seen once. Input material: peripheral blood. This TCR derives from a woman between 70 and 85 years old with acute or convalescent COVID-19. The chain couples TRBV6-5 to TRBJ2-5; 11 bases line up with TRBD2. This CDR3 is CATLKLAGAEETQYF. The CDR3 region has the DNA TGTGCCACTCTGAAACTAGCGGGGGCCGAAGAGACCCAGTACTTC.